Listed below are T cell receptor beta chains from one sample, sequenced in a study of blood T cell repertoires in COVID-19. The assay was immunoSEQ multiplex PCR, and TCRdb's table has in-frame clones only and misses some. The sample has 450,000 to 500,000 clones; roughly 88% are singletons. Sequenced input: peripheral blood. The source of these receptors is a human donor in a cohort sampled during active COVID-19. Both conserved end residues are trimmed from each CDR3. The listing skips clone size in some rows; elsewhere it reads once, few, many or a size class.

TRBJ1-4 NA TRBV27 ASTLGGHGGEKLF
TRBJ1-1 NA TRBV5-1 ASSSSGTGGTEAF
TRBJ2-4 NA TRBV7-9 ASSLGPAGADQY
TRBJ2-7 NA TRBV6-2/TRBV6-3 ASSLPSGVNEQY
TRBJ2-7 few TRBV19 ASSPGGSGSSIGYEQY
TRBJ1-5 NA TRBV5-8 ASSPDRVQPQH
TRBJ2-1 NA TRBV28 ASSSLWRESSYNEQF
TRBJ1-1 NA TRBV18 ASSPPHDSSTEAF
TRBJ1-2 few TRBV30 AWSVKPGYGYT
TRBJ2-1 NA TRBV7-6 ASSFGGLPTYNEQF
TRBJ2-3 NA TRBV7-3 ASSPGLETDTQY
TRBJ2-1 once TRBV5-1 ASSLDFSSYNEQF
TRBJ1-2 NA TRBV5-1 ASSLVAGDAKGYT
TRBJ2-3 NA TRBV2 ASSTGGTDTQY
TRBJ1-4 NA TRBV28 ASNLITRREKLF
TRBJ2-1 NA TRBV18 ASSPLTSGLEQF
TRBJ2-1 NA TRBV10-3 AISELSGTSGRKLGNEQF
TRBJ1-1 NA TRBV6-1 ASSEARGTSLREAF
TRBJ1-2 NA TRBV28 ASSAHRADGYGYT
TRBJ1-5 NA TRBV28 ATAGDSRGGGQPQH
TRBJ1-2 NA TRBV9 ASRSAGTGNGYT
TRBJ1-1 NA TRBV7-9 ASSYDRGLVTEAF
TRBJ1-4 NA TRBV5-4 ASSLTSGRGEKLF
TRBJ2-7 NA TRBV19 ATSGTALHEQY
TRBJ1-6 NA TRBV19 ASSSTVRESPLH
TRBJ2-1 once TRBV3-1/TRBV3-2 ASSAARSNEQF
TRBJ1-4 NA TRBV4-1 ASSGRRDPEAEKLF
TRBJ1-2 NA TRBV7-9 ASSFSGTGEIYGYT
TRBJ2-7 NA TRBV5-1 ASSLEGTGGHEQY
TRBJ1-1 NA TRBV7-9 ASSSGQGGMGGTEAF
TRBJ1-3 NA TRBV30 AGGEGADGNTIY
TRBJ1-4 NA TRBV7-8 ASSPTGRGEKLF
TRBJ1-6 NA TRBV3-1/TRBV3-2 ASSQDRGVSPLH
TRBJ2-3 NA TRBV28 ASSWTGGDTQY
TRBJ2-1 NA TRBV7-6 ASSLETSGSNEQF
TRBJ2-3 NA TRBV3-1/TRBV3-2 ASSQAILATDTQY
TRBJ2-5 NA TRBV5-4 ASRPDYTQETQY
TRBJ2-5 NA TRBV15 ATSTPGLAGVETQY
TRBJ1-1 NA TRBV19 ASRDRANTEAF
TRBJ1-2 NA TRBV19 ASSIPGTGMNYGYT
TRBJ1-4 NA TRBV30 AWTFATNEKLF
TRBJ2-1 NA TRBV28 ASGLSGVNTNEQF
TRBJ2-1 NA TRBV7-9 ASSRGVSGSYNEQF
TRBJ2-5 NA TRBV24-1 ATSDSIRGAKTQY
TRBJ1-2 NA TRBV11-2 ASSFSGDYGYT
TRBJ1-2 NA TRBV7-7 ASSTGTPNDYT
TRBJ1-2 NA TRBV6-5 ATTGGIYGYT
TRBJ1-5 NA TRBV7-9 ASASDRGQNQPQH
TRBJ1-3 NA TRBV5-8 ASSSGTSSGNTIY
TRBJ2-5 NA TRBV28 ASSLSRAETQY
TRBJ2-1 NA TRBV29-1 SVDWGVNEQF
TRBJ2-2 NA TRBV30 AWSVPGALSLNTGELF
TRBJ1-2 NA TRBV6-5 ASSYLPRLEDYGYT
TRBJ1-5 NA TRBV2 ASSGESYQPQH
TRBJ2-2 once TRBV2 ASTPGTFNTGELF
TRBJ2-3 NA TRBV19 ASAEGAGGPNTQY
TRBJ1-5 NA TRBV15 ATSRQDNQPQH
TRBJ2-1 once TRBV7-2 ASSTRAGGPRNEQF
TRBJ1-2 NA TRBV30 AWSVSNGGYGYT